Listed below are T cell receptor beta chains from one sample, sequenced in a study of blood T cell repertoires in COVID-19. Generated by immunoSEQ multiplex PCR, the TCRdb table keeps only in-frame clones and is missing some. The table records about 210,000 clones, approximately 82% of them present only once. The material sequenced was peripheral blood. These receptors were taken from a man aged 40-49 years who had recovered from COVID-19. The CDR3 runs from the conserved cysteine through the conserved F or W. Fields, in order: J gene, clone size, V gene, D gene, CDR3 DNA, CDR3 protein. The D gene is left open where the match is weak. The listing skips clone size in some rows; elsewhere it reads once, few, many or a size class.

TRBJ2-5 | - | TRBV5-6 | - | TGTGCCAGCTCCCTTGAGACAGGTCTCCCCCAGTACTTC | CASSLETGLPQYF
TRBJ2-7 | - | TRBV3-1/TRBV3-2 | TRBD1 | TGTGCCAGCAGCTCACAGGGGAGTTTCTACGAGCAGTACTTC | CASSSQGSFYEQYF
TRBJ1-2 | - | TRBV5-5 | TRBD1 | TGTGCCAGCAGCATACTACCCACCGGACAGGGGAATGGCTACACCTTC | CASSILPTGQGNGYTF
TRBJ2-2 | many | TRBV10-3 | TRBD1 | TGTGCCATCAGTGACTTGGACAGGGCCGGGGAGCTGTTTTTT | CAISDLDRAGELFF
TRBJ2-1 | - | TRBV5-6 | TRBD2 | TGTGCCAGCAGCTTGTTTAGACGTAGGACTAGCGGCTCCTACAATGAGCAGTTCTTC | CASSLFRRRTSGSYNEQFF
TRBJ2-2 | - | TRBV4-3 | - | TGCGCCAGCAGCCCCCCGGGGGTCACCGGGGAGCTGTTTTTT | CASSPPGVTGELFF
TRBJ1-1 | - | TRBV21-1 | - | TGTGCCAGCAGCAAAGGGGATACGACAGCGAACACTGAAGCTTTCTTT | CASSKGDTTANTEAFF
TRBJ2-1 | - | TRBV7-2 | TRBD2 | TGTGCCAGCAGCTTTCGAGGACTAGCGGGAGACAATGAGCAGTTCTTC | CASSFRGLAGDNEQFF
TRBJ1-2 | - | TRBV7-2 | TRBD1 | TGTGCCAGCAGCTTACTGGGGCAGGGGGCTGGTGGCTACACCTTC | CASSLLGQGAGGYTF
TRBJ1-1 | few | TRBV3-1/TRBV3-2 | - | TGTGCCAGCAGCCAAGGATTGGGGCAGAGCACTGAAGCTTTCTTT | CASSQGLGQSTEAFF
TRBJ1-2 | - | TRBV5-4 | TRBD1 | TGTGCCAGCAGCTCCGCCGGACAGGGGAACTATGGCTACACCTTC | CASSSAGQGNYGYTF
TRBJ2-7 | - | TRBV11-2 | - | TGTGCCAGCAGCTTTAGGGGTAGTCACGAGCAGTACTTC | CASSFRGSHEQYF
TRBJ1-1 | - | TRBV4-3 | TRBD1 | TGCGCCAGCAGCCAAGACCAGGGGGCGACCACTGAAGCTTTCTTT | CASSQDQGATTEAFF
TRBJ1-1 | few | TRBV27 | - | TGTGCCAGCAGTTTAACGGGGAGCGGCACTGAAGCTTTCTTT | CASSLTGSGTEAFF
TRBJ2-2 | - | TRBV19 | - | TGTGCCAGTGAGGAAGGGCGGGGAACCGGGGAGCTGTTTTTT | CASEEGRGTGELFF
TRBJ2-7 | once | TRBV10-1 | TRBD1 | TGCGCCAGCAGCTCAGAAAAAGACAGGGGACACGAGCAGTACTTC | CASSSEKDRGHEQYF
TRBJ2-1 | - | TRBV3-1/TRBV3-2 | TRBD2 | TGTGCCAGCAGCCACCTGGGAACGGGGGGGCAGGATGAGCAGTTCTTC | CASSHLGTGGQDEQFF
TRBJ1-1 | - | TRBV30 | - | TGTGCCTGGAGTGTAAAGCTCCGGGAGGGTAAGAACACTGAAGCTTTCTTT | CAWSVKLREGKNTEAFF
TRBJ2-3 | - | TRBV19 | TRBD2 | TGTGCCAGTAGTATAGATCATTTGGGACTAGCGGGAGCGGATACGCAGTATTTT | CASSIDHLGLAGADTQYF
TRBJ2-1 | - | TRBV29-1 | TRBD1 | TGCAGCGTTGTTCGACAGGGGGGAAATGAGCAGTTCTTC | CSVVRQGGNEQFF
TRBJ1-2 | - | TRBV2 | - | TGTGCCAGCAGGATTCGGCAGGAATATGGCTACACCTTC | CASRIRQEYGYTF
TRBJ2-2 | - | TRBV2 | TRBD1 | TGTGCCAGCACTGGGACAGGGGGCCCCGGGGAGCTGTTTTTT | CASTGTGGPGELFF
TRBJ2-1 | - | TRBV7-2 | - | TGTGCCAGCAGCGCCTCAGGGCCTCGGTTCTTC | CASSASGPRFF
TRBJ1-5 | few | TRBV7-9 | - | TGTGCCAGCAGCTTAGCGTCCGTTTTCGGCAATCAGCCCCAGCATTTT | CASSLASVFGNQPQHF
TRBJ1-3 | - | TRBV16 | TRBD1 | TGTGCCAGCAGCCGACAGGGGGCCAGCTCTGGAAACACCATATATTTT | CASSRQGASSGNTIYF
TRBJ2-7 | - | TRBV6-4 | TRBD2 | TGTGCCACTGGTCGGTCTAGCGGGGGGGTAGTGTACGAGCAGTACTTC | CATGRSSGGVVYEQYF
TRBJ1-5 | - | TRBV7-2 | - | TGTGCCAGCAGCCCGACGGGGTTTGGGCAGCCCCAGCATTTT | CASSPTGFGQPQHF
TRBJ2-7 | - | TRBV6-5 | - | TGTGCCAGCAGCTTGGGCAGTGAGACCTACGAGCAGTACTTC | CASSLGSETYEQYF
TRBJ1-1 | - | TRBV5-1 | TRBD1 | TGCGCCAGCAGCTTGGCACAGGGGGGCATGAACACTGAAGCTTTCTTT | CASSLAQGGMNTEAFF
TRBJ1-6 | - | TRBV19 | - | TGTGCCAGTAGTATAGCGGGCAGGGCGTATAATTCACCCCTCCACTTT | CASSIAGRAYNSPLHF
TRBJ2-1 | few | TRBV6-5 | - | TGTGCCAGCAACGACTGGAGCTCCTACAATGAGCAGTTCTTC | CASNDWSSYNEQFF
TRBJ2-3 | - | TRBV6-1 | TRBD1 | TGTGCCAGCAGTGAAGGGGGTACAGGGGTGGATACGCAGTATTTT | CASSEGGTGVDTQYF
TRBJ2-7 | - | TRBV30 | - | TGTGCCTGGAAATCAGGCACCTACTCCTACGAGCAGTACTTC | CAWKSGTYSYEQYF
TRBJ2-2 | - | TRBV19 | - | TGTGCCAGTAGTATATACTGGAGGGCGGGCACCGGGGAGCTGTTTTTT | CASSIYWRAGTGELFF
TRBJ2-5 | once | TRBV11-3 | TRBD1 | TGTGCCAGCAGCCATGGGACAGGAACCTACCAAGAGACCCAGTACTTC | CASSHGTGTYQETQYF
TRBJ1-5 | - | TRBV3-1/TRBV3-2 | - | TGTGCCAGCAGCCAAGTGGGCCGGATCCAGCCCCAGCATTTT | CASSQVGRIQPQHF
TRBJ2-5 | - | TRBV9 | - | TGTGCCAGCAGCGAGGGGGGGCTAGGGGAGACCCAGTACTTC | CASSEGGLGETQYF
TRBJ1-2 | - | TRBV2 | - | TGTGCCAGCAGTGAAGGGGGCAGGGCCAACCATTATGGCTACACCTTC | CASSEGGRANHYGYTF
TRBJ2-5 | - | TRBV20-1 | - | TGCAGTGCTAGTATTTTGGAGGAGACCCAGTACTTC | CSASILEETQYF
TRBJ1-2 | - | TRBV29-1 | - | TGCAGCGTGTGGACAGACTATGGCTACACCTTC | CSVWTDYGYTF
TRBJ2-6 | - | TRBV14 | TRBD1 | TGTGCCAGCAGCCTTCTAGGGACAGGGGGTACTGGGGCCAACGTCCTGACTTTC | CASSLLGTGGTGANVLTF
TRBJ2-1 | once | TRBV11-2 | TRBD2 | TGTGCCAGCAGCTTAGTGGCGGGGGGGCGCAATGAGCAGTTCTTC | CASSLVAGGRNEQFF
TRBJ2-4 | - | TRBV4-3 | - | TGCGCCAGCAGCCAAGATTGGGGCAGGCCCGGGTCTGGCATTCAGTACTTC | CASSQDWGRPGSGIQYF
TRBJ2-2 | - | TRBV25-1 | TRBD2 | TGTGCCAGCAGAGCCGGGGCTAGCGGGAGTTACCGGGGAGCTGTTTTT | CASRAGASGSYRGAVF
TRBJ2-1 | - | TRBV30 | - | TGTGCCTGGAGTGTAGAACCCACAGGGATCTATGAGCAGTTCTTC | CAWSVEPTGIYEQFF
TRBJ1-1 | few | TRBV7-2 | - | TGTGCCAGCAGCTTAGATTTGAGGACTGAAGCTTTCTTT | CASSLDLRTEAFF
TRBJ2-5 | - | TRBV5-8 | TRBD1 | TGTGCCAGCAGCTTACAGGCAGGGGGTAAACAAGAGACCCAGTACTTC | CASSLQAGGKQETQYF